Presented here are 15 T cell receptor beta chains from one specimen sequenced in a study of blood T cell repertoires in COVID-19. Sequencing was performed with immunoSEQ multiplex PCR; in TCRdb, only in-frame clones are kept and a portion is missing. The sample holds about 270,000 clones, 70% to 90% seen once. Sequencing was done on a sample of PBMCs or T cells enriched from blood (not recorded which). The receptor set was obtained from a woman aged 40 to 50 with acute COVID-19.

This clone has just one count. V is TRBV10-2 and J is TRBJ1-5; possible D gene TRBD1, 5 bases. CDR3 length: 14 residues. The germline V gene has CDR1 WSHSY and CDR2 SAAADI. V lost 2 bases to trimming and J lost 3 bases, with 8 bases between them. The CDR3 is CASSEPGDNQPQHF. DNA for the CDR3: TGCGCCAGCAGTGAGCCGGGGGACAATCAGCCCCAGCATTTT.

V is TRBV6-5 and J is TRBJ2-3, with 7 bases aligning to TRBD1. The CDR3 is made up of 14 amino acids. From germline, CDR1 is MNHEY and CDR2 SVGAGI. V trimming: 6 bases; J trimming: 1 base; junction bases outside the gene matches: 4. The CDR3 DNA reads TGTGCCAGCAGAAACAGGGGCGGCACAGATACGCAGTATTTT. This translates into CASRNRGGTDTQYF.

The rearrangement links TRBV6-5 to TRBJ2-7; a weak D match, TRBD2 (6 bases). CDR3 length: 14 residues. The V gene lost 8 bases and the J gene lost 1 base, with 15 bases spanning the gap. Germline V gene lookup returns CDR1 MNHEY and CDR2 SVGAGI. The DNA for the CDR3 is TGTGCCAGCTGGGGGGTCGGTGGGTCCTACGAGCAGTACTTC. Translating it yields CASWGVGGSYEQYF.

This chain joins TRBV2 and TRBJ1-1, with 7 bases identical to TRBD1. The germline CDR1 and CDR2 sequences are SNHLY and FYNNEI. The CDR3 spans 14 residues. The V gene end was trimmed by 7 bases and the J gene end by 1 base; junction bases not matched to a gene: 6. The CDR3 is CASKGTVGNTEAFF. Written as DNA, the CDR3 is TGTGCCAGCAAGGGGACAGTAGGGAACACTGAAGCTTTCTTT.

The chain is built from TRBV9 and TRBJ2-2; D perhaps matches TRBD2 (6 bases). This CDR3 contains 14 residues. V lost 0 bases, J lost 8 bases, and 11 bases lay in between. The germline V gene has CDR1 SGDLS and CDR2 YYNGEE. The CDR3 here is CASSVAWGEGELFF. Here the CDR3 DNA reads TGTGCCAGCAGCGTAGCTTGGGGGGAAGGGGAGCTGTTTTTT.

This clone was counted between two and nine times. The genes are TRBV6-2 or TRBV6-3 and TRBJ2-6; the D is unclear. The CDR3 consists of 14 residues. Germline V lookup: CDR1 MNHEY, CDR2 SVGEGT. The V end was cut by 6 bases, the J end by 0 bases, with 6 bases between. CDR3 amino acids: CASSPSSGANVLTF. CDR3 sequence (DNA): TGTGCCAGCAGCCCGAGCTCTGGGGCCAACGTCCTGACTTTC.

The V and J genes are TRBV4-3 and TRBJ1-2, with D unclear. Trimming left V 1 base short and J 4 bases short, with 10 bases between. This CDR3 has 14 residues. Germline V gives CDR1 LGHNA, CDR2 YSLEER. CDR3 residues: CASSQAVTAYGYTF. CDR3 coding DNA: TGCGCCAGCAGCCAAGCAGTAACCGCCTATGGCTACACCTTC.

The chain carries TRBV28 and TRBJ1-5; 10 bases line up with TRBD1. The ends lost 4 bases at V and 0 bases at J; junction bases unmatched: 9. From germline, CDR1 is MDHEN and CDR2 SYDVKM. This CDR3 region has 18 residues. CDR3 DNA: TGTGCCAGCAGTTCGGTGCGACAGGGGGCCCATAGCAATCAGCCCCAGCATTTT. It is translated as CASSSVRQGAHSNQPQHF.

V gene TRBV18 combines with J gene TRBJ2-3; the match to TRBD2 covers 12 bases. Trimming took 0 bases from V and 5 from J; bases not matched to a gene: 3. Germline lookup yields CDR1 KGHSH and CDR2 LQKENI. This CDR3 contains 16 residues. Written as DNA, the CDR3 is TGTGCCAGCTCACCACCGACTAGCGGGAGTTTAGATACGCAGTATTTT. Amino acid sequence: CASSPPTSGSLDTQYF.

This chain uses TRBV6-5 with TRBJ2-1; D call uncertain. CDR1 is MNHEY and CDR2 is SVGAGI in the germline V gene. The CDR3 extends over 13 amino acids. V lost 2 bases to trimming and J lost 11 bases, with 13 bases between them. The CDR3: CASSYAPKHQQFF. The CDR3 bases are TGTGCCAGCAGTTACGCTCCGAAACACCAGCAGTTCTTC.

This chain links TRBV30 with TRBJ1-1; a possible D gene is TRBD1 (5 bases). This CDR3 spans 13 amino acids. The V gene's germline CDR1 is GTSNPN and CDR2 SVGIG (reference sequence). The V gene lost 3 bases and the J gene lost 0 bases, with 8 bases spanning the gap. This CDR3 is CAWRGGVNTEAFF. The CDR3 coding sequence is TGTGCCTGGAGGGGGGGGGTGAACACTGAAGCTTTCTTT.

The V call is TRBV18, the J call TRBJ2-1; 10 positions match TRBD1. Germline V gene lookup returns CDR1 KGHSH and CDR2 LQKENI. V gave up 5 bases and J gave up 3 bases; unmatched junction bases: 7. The CDR3 covers 16 residues. The CDR3 DNA follows: TGTGCCAGCTCATCTCGGACAGGGGGTTACTACAATGAGCAGTTCTTC. It specifies CASSSRTGGYYNEQFF. Using reference TRBV18 and TRBJ2-1 for the parts outside the CDR3, the full variable domain is NAGVMQNPRHLVRRRGQEARLRCSPMKGHSHVYWYRQLPEEGLKFMVYLQKENIIDESGMPKERFSAEFPKEGPSILRIQQVVRGDSAAYFCASSSRTGGYYNEQFFGPGTRLTVL.

The chain couples TRBV4-1 to TRBJ2-1; TRBD2 matches at 11 bases. The CDR3 covers 18 residues. CDR1 and CDR2 (germline): MGHRA, YSYEKL. J was trimmed by 7 bases and V by 4 bases; bases with no gene match: 15. The CDR3 reads CASSPSNRGTSGSNEQFF. The CDR3 nucleotides read TGCGCCAGCAGCCCTAGCAACAGGGGAACTAGCGGGAGTAATGAGCAGTTCTTC.

This chain links TRBV7-6 with TRBJ2-3; TRBD2 is a possible D gene (6 bases). This CDR3 is 15 amino acids long. V was shortened by 2 bases and J by 4 bases, with 13 bases between the two germline ends. CDR1 is SGHVS and CDR2 is FNYEAQ in the germline V gene. CDR3 sequence reads: CASSLWELASDTQYF. DNA for the CDR3: TGTGCCAGCAGCTTATGGGAACTAGCATCAGATACGCAGTATTTT.

This CDR3 reads CASSLGAYEQYV. The CDR3 DNA follows: TGTGCCAGCTCCCTCGGAGCCTACGAGCAGTACGTC. J is TRBJ2-7 and V is TRBV18; D is unresolved. The CDR3 sequence is 12 residues long. CDR1 is KGHSH, CDR2 LQKENI, per germline. V lost 6 bases, J lost 2 bases, and 8 bases lay in between.